This is a list of T cell receptor beta chains from one sample in a study of blood T cells in healthy people across ages. TCRdb recomputed calls from the 5' RACE reads with MiXCR, one row per CDR3 protein. The sample has some 1.4 million distinct CDR3 sequences; about 40% are singletons. Sequenced input: blood. The source of these receptors is a woman aged 18 to 35 in good health. Both conserved end residues are part of each CDR3. The D gene is left open where the match is weak. A row's size may be missing; if present it is once, few, many or a size class.

TRBV5-1,TRBJ1-2,.,.,CASNWNAADYGYTF,TGCGCCAGCAATTGGAACGCTGCTGACTATGGCTACACCTTC
TRBV28,TRBJ2-7,TRBD1,few,CASSSPGGTGVSYEQYF,TGTGCCAGCAGTTCCCCGGGTGGGACAGGAGTATCCTACGAGCAGTACTTC
TRBV12-3/TRBV12-4,TRBJ2-3,TRBD1,few,CASSLHRGTGYTDTQYF,TGTGCCAGCAGTTTACATCGGGGGACAGGCTACACAGATACGCAGTATTTT
TRBV9,TRBJ2-5,.,.,CASTPGSPGHEQYF,TGTGCCAGCACTCCCGGGTCGCCCGGCCATGAGCAGTACTTC
TRBV7-8,TRBJ2-5,TRBD1,.,CASNLTGTGDFEQYF,TGTGCCAGCAACTTAACCGGGACAGGCGATTTCGAACAGTACTTC
TRBV7-9,TRBJ2-5,TRBD2,.,CASSLAGREASQETQYF,TGTGCCAGCAGCTTAGCTGGGAGGGAAGCCTCACAAGAGACCCAGTACTTC
TRBV5-1,TRBJ2-5,TRBD1,few,CASSKVSGQGPLEQYF,TGCGCCAGCAGCAAAGTCTCGGGACAGGGCCCTCTGGAGCAGTACTTC
TRBV6-5,TRBJ2-3,.,.,CASSTAGTLSTDTQYF,TGTGCCAGCAGTACAGCCGGGACGCTAAGCACAGATACGCAGTATTTT
TRBV7-9,TRBJ2-3,.,.,CASSLSIDTQYF,TGTGCCAGCAGCCTCTCTATAGATACGCAGTATTTT
TRBV20-1,TRBJ2-3,.,.,CSAQPGQGTDTQYF,TGCAGTGCCCAACCGGGCCAGGGGACAGATACGCAGTATTTT
TRBV3-1,TRBJ2-1,TRBD1,few,CASSSHSGTVYNEQFF,TGTGCCAGCAGCTCCCACTCCGGGACAGTGTACAATGAGCAGTTCTTC
TRBV2,TRBJ2-3,.,.,CASSRRFGADTQYF,TGTGCCAGCTCCCGGCGGTTTGGAGCAGATACGCAGTATTTT
TRBV6-5,TRBJ2-1,.,.,CASSRQPTSEQFF,TGTGCCAGCAGTCGACAACCGACTAGTGAGCAGTTCTTC
TRBV7-9,TRBJ1-1,.,.,CASSSGSYTEAFF,TGTGCCAGCAGCTCGGGGTCCTACACTGAAGCTTTCTTT
TRBV7-2,TRBJ2-5,.,.,CASSLVNEARGETQYF,TGTGCCAGCAGCTTAGTTAACGAGGCCCGGGGGGAGACCCAGTACTTC
TRBV2,TRBJ2-3,.,.,CASSRGDRTDTQYF,TGTGCCAGCAGCAGGGGGGATCGGACAGATACGCAGTATTTT
TRBV2,TRBJ2-7,TRBD1,few,CASSTLDRFSYEQYF,TGTGCCAGCAGTACCCTGGACAGGTTCTCCTACGAGCAGTACTTC
TRBV29-1,TRBJ1-2,.,once,CGVDSGFHGYTF,TGCGGCGTTGATTCAGGTTTTCATGGCTACACCTTC
TRBV4-2,TRBJ2-5,.,once,CASGQEALGVQETQYF,TGTGCCAGCGGCCAAGAGGCCCTTGGGGTCCAAGAGACCCAGTACTTC
TRBV27,TRBJ2-3,.,.,CASSRRGYTDTQYF,TGTGCCAGCAGCCGCCGGGGCTACACAGATACGCAGTATTTT
TRBV20-1,TRBJ2-1,.,.,CSAKGGSEWTMRQFF,TGCAGTGCCAAGGGTGGCAGCGAATGGACAATGAGGCAGTTCTTC
TRBV6-5,TRBJ1-5,TRBD1,.,CASSSSFRQGGDQPQHF,TGCGCCAGCAGTTCCTCCTTTCGACAGGGTGGGGATCAGCCCCAGCATTTT
TRBV4-1,TRBJ2-2,.,.,CASSQMMVRTGELFF,TGCGCCAGCAGCCAAATGATGGTGCGGACCGGGGAGCTGTTTTTT
TRBV10-3,TRBJ2-3,TRBD2,few,CAISSGGVTDTQYF,TGTGCCATCAGTAGCGGGGGAGTCACAGATACGCAGTATTTT
TRBV6-2/TRBV6-3,TRBJ2-5,.,.,CASSYPLEQETQYF,TGTGCCAGCAGTTACCCCCTAGAGCAAGAGACCCAGTACTTC
TRBV20-1,TRBJ2-3,.,few,CSARDLQGIYTQYF,TGCAGTGCTAGAGATCTACAGGGAATTTATACGCAGTATTTT
TRBV20-1,TRBJ2-3,.,few,CSALPGDTDTQYF,TGCAGTGCCCTCCCCGGGGACACAGATACGCAGTATTTT
TRBV12-3/TRBV12-4,TRBJ1-1,.,.,CASSPRGGQNTEAFF,TGTGCCAGCAGTCCGCGCGGGGGGCAGAACACTGAAGCTTTCTTT
TRBV12-3/TRBV12-4,TRBJ2-3,.,.,CASRVGAALALSADTQYF,TGTGCCAGCAGGGTGGGGGCAGCCCTAGCCCTTAGCGCAGATACGCAGTATTTT
TRBV4-1,TRBJ2-3,TRBD2,.,CASSHLLAGGSDTQYF,TGCGCCAGCAGCCACCTTCTAGCGGGGGGGTCAGATACGCAGTATTTT
TRBV9,TRBJ1-2,TRBD1,few,CASSPLYGDRDYGYTF,TGTGCCAGCAGCCCACTCTATGGAGACAGGGACTATGGCTACACCTTC
TRBV2,TRBJ2-6,TRBD1,.,CASSGLRDRVIGANVLTF,TGTGCCAGCAGTGGTTTGCGGGACAGGGTTATTGGGGCCAACGTCCTGACTTTC
TRBV20-1,TRBJ2-3,.,few,CSAALRKRSTDTQYF,TGCAGTGCTGCACTAAGAAAGCGGAGCACAGATACGCAGTATTTT
TRBV12-3/TRBV12-4,TRBJ2-7,.,.,CASSSPWSGGGSNEQYF,TGTGCCAGCAGTTCCCCGTGGTCGGGCGGTGGGTCGAATGAGCAGTACTTC
TRBV7-3,TRBJ2-3,.,once,CASSLWGPTSVTDTQYF,TGTGCCAGCAGCTTATGGGGACCCACATCTGTAACAGATACGCAGTATTTT
TRBV28,TRBJ2-3,.,.,CASTTGRFDTQYF,TGTGCCAGCACCACGGGGAGATTTGATACGCAGTATTTT
TRBV5-1,TRBJ1-2,.,.,CASSLDSSYYGYTF,TGCGCCAGCAGCTTAGACAGCTCTTACTATGGCTACACCTTC
TRBV5-1,TRBJ1-3,.,.,CASSLVGHPGNTIYF,TGCGCCAGCAGCTTGGTTGGGCACCCAGGAAACACCATATATTTT
TRBV28,TRBJ1-4,.,.,CASSASNEKLFF,TGTGCCAGCAGTGCGTCTAATGAAAAACTGTTTTTT
TRBV6-6,TRBJ2-1,TRBD2,few,CASSQSGTSGYNEQFF,TGTGCCAGCAGTCAATCCGGGACTAGCGGTTACAATGAGCAGTTCTTC
TRBV9,TRBJ1-6,.,once,CASSVGVMWNSPLHF,TGTGCCAGCAGCGTAGGGGTAATGTGGAATTCACCCCTCCACTTT
TRBV30,TRBJ2-1,TRBD2,.,CAWSGGRLAMLGDEQFF,TGTGCCTGGAGTGGGGGGAGACTAGCGATGTTGGGGGATGAGCAGTTCTTC
TRBV27,TRBJ1-1,.,.,CASSFLSSNTEAFF,TGTGCCAGCAGTTTCCTAAGTTCCAACACTGAAGCTTTCTTT
TRBV10-3,TRBJ2-1,TRBD2,once,CATLLAGALNEQFF,TGTGCCACCCTCCTAGCGGGGGCGTTGAATGAGCAGTTCTTC
TRBV5-1,TRBJ2-1,.,.,CASRVAGHNEQFF,TGCGCCAGCAGGGTTGCGGGGCACAATGAGCAGTTCTTC
TRBV29-1,TRBJ2-1,TRBD2,.,CSVRGTSGRGSYNEQFF,TGCAGCGTTCGCGGGACTAGCGGGAGAGGGTCCTACAATGAGCAGTTCTTC